This T cell receptor beta chain was profiled in a study of monozygotic twins with inflammatory bowel disease. Regarding the study as a whole: Healthy co-twins showed greater TCRbeta diversity (inverse Simpson) than IBD patients. Researchers reported no repertoire similarity difference between concordant and discordant twins, possibly from limited power.

Amplification used two nested PCRs: around 15 cycles, then 8 to 10 cycles, on TCRalpha/TCRbeta cDNA. TCRdb reprocessed the 5' RACE reads and reports one entry per CDR3 protein, with no DNA. Listed are approximately 400,000 distinct CDR3 sequences; 2% to 2.5% falls within the top ten. Each donor had 2 to 3 ml of blood drawn. As concerns this clonotype: What it binds is not known.

Material for sequencing was blood. The origin of this receptor is a human donor with ulcerative colitis or Crohn's disease, or a healthy co-twin of an affected twin (not recorded which).

This chain's CDR3 is CASSLAQSRSGANVLTF. The chain employs TRBV7-2 and TRBJ2-6. CDR1 is SGHTA, CDR2 FQGNSA, per germline. The CDR3 covers 17 residues. The full variable domain, completed using reference TRBV7-2 and TRBJ2-6, is GAGVSQSPSNKVTEKGKDVELRCDPISGHTALYWYRQSLGQGLEFLIYFQGNSAPDKSGLPSDRFSAERTGGSVSTLTIQRTQQEDSAVYLCASSLAQSRSGANVLTFGAGSRLTVL.